The next 20 T cell receptor beta chains were all read from a single sample in a study of T cells after somatic rescue of genetic block. Profiled with immunoSEQ multiplex PCR; TCRdb holds only in-frame clones, not every one. The data show some 70,000 clones, with just over 90% seen just once and approximately 3% held by the top ten. Specimen: peripheral blood mononuclear cells (PBMCs). The receptors shown here come from a man aged 25-45 years.

This sequence joins TRBV4-1 and TRBJ2-7, with 9 positions matching TRBD1. From germline, CDR1 is MGHRA and CDR2 YSYEKL. This CDR3 comprises 14 residues. J gave up 6 bases and V 3 bases, and 6 bases lay outside the gene matches. In nucleotides, the CDR3 is TGCGCCAGCAGCCAGGGACAGGGAGACGTCGAGCAGTACTTC. It encodes CASSQGQGDVEQYF.

This sequence joins TRBV5-1 and TRBJ2-7; D remains unclear. CDR3 size: 14 residues. CDR1 SGHRS and CDR2 YFSETQ come from the germline V gene. Trimming pared 0 bases from V and 6 bases from J, leaving 13 bases between. CDR3 residues: CASSLGIQRSEQYF. Here the CDR3 DNA reads TGCGCCAGCAGCTTGGGTATCCAACGGAGCGAGCAGTACTTC.

The V call is TRBV15, the J call TRBJ2-5; D is perhaps TRBD2 (5 bases). Trimming took off 1 base at V and 6 bases at J, with 15 bases between the two ends. CDR1 and CDR2 (germline): LNHNV, YYDKDF (reference sequence). The CDR3 runs to 15 residues. CDR3 bases: TGTGCCACCAGCAGAGGGTTACTAGGCGGACAGACCCAGTACTTC. This gives the protein CATSRGLLGGQTQYF.

The chain is built from TRBV12-1 and TRBJ2-7; the table's TRBD2 call for D was not verified on the DNA. TRBV12-1 is deemed a pseudogene. CDR3 size: 20 residues. Here the CDR3 DNA reads TGTGCCAGCAGCTTTGGATTCGGGTATTGTTCGGGTTTTGGGTCCTACGAGCAGTACTTC. Its translation: CASSFGFGYCSGFGSYEQYF.

This chain links TRBV28 with TRBJ1-5; 9 positions agree with TRBD1. Germline-derived CDR1 and CDR2 are MDHEN and SYDVKM. There are 14 residues in the CDR3. V shed 8 bases and J 0 bases; nucleotides not matched to a gene: 2. This CDR3 reads CASEGQGSNQPQHF. CDR3 coding DNA: TGTGCCAGCGAGGGACAGGGTAGCAATCAGCCCCAGCATTTT.

V is TRBV15 and J is TRBJ2-1; 7 bases fit TRBD2. The CDR3 is 16 residues long. The germline CDR1 and CDR2 sequences are LNHNV and YYDKDF (reference sequence). V trimming: 1 base; J trimming: 1 base; junction bases outside the gene matches: 4. The CDR3, as DNA: TGTGCCACCAGCAGAGGGGAACTAGCGTCCTACAATGAGCAGTTCTTC. It is translated as CATSRGELASYNEQFF.

The chain uses TRBV28 and TRBJ2-7, with TRBD1 identical over 8 bases. This CDR3 is built from 15 residues. CDR1 and CDR2 (germline): MDHEN, SYDVKM. J was trimmed by 1 base and V by 6 bases; bases with no gene match: 8. DNA for the CDR3: TGTGCCAGCAGATCTGCCGGACAGGGTTCCTACGAGCAGTACTTC. Translation: CASRSAGQGSYEQYF.

The chain links TRBV4-1 to TRBJ1-6, with unresolved D. Germline V gives CDR1 MGHRA, CDR2 YSYEKL. V was pared by 3 bases and J by 3 bases, with 0 bases between. This CDR3 is 12 amino acids long. CDR3 DNA: TGCGCCAGCAGCCACTATAATTCACCCCTCCACTTT. This sequence encodes CASSHYNSPLHF.

The gene calls are TRBV5-6 and TRBJ1-3, with D hard to call. Trimming shortened V by 0 bases and J by 2 bases, and 9 bases separated the two germline ends. Germline-derived CDR1 and CDR2 are SGHDT and YYEEEE. CDR3 length equals 15 residues. The CDR3 reads CASSLGGTAGNTIYF. CDR3 sequence (DNA): TGTGCCAGCAGCTTGGGGGGAACGGCTGGAAACACCATATATTTT. The entire variable domain, with the rest obtained from reference TRBV5-6 and TRBJ1-3, is as follows: DAGVTQSPTHLIKTRGQQVTLRCSPKSGHDTVSWYQQALGQGPQFIFQYYEEEERQRGNFPDRFSGHQFPNYSSELNVNALLLGDSALYLCASSLGGTAGNTIYFGEGSWLTVV.

The chain couples TRBV13 to TRBJ2-7, with a weak D call TRBD2 (7 bases). The CDR3 runs to 15 residues. The V gene's germline CDR1 is PRHDT and CDR2 FYEKMQ (reference sequence). Trimming left V 1 base short and J 2 bases short, with 12 bases between. CDR3 loop: CASSLEGGRTYEQYF. The DNA for the CDR3 is TGTGCCAGCAGCTTAGAGGGGGGGCGCACCTACGAGCAGTACTTC.

V is TRBV19 and J is TRBJ2-7; TRBD1 might be the D (6 bases). CDR3 length: 14 amino acids. Looked up from germline, CDR1 is LNHDA and CDR2 is SQIVND (reference sequence). Trimming removed 5 bases from V and 2 bases from J, with 13 bases in between. CDR3 DNA: TGTGCCAGTAGTGGGGGACAATCTACCTACGAGCAGTACTTC. As protein: CASSGGQSTYEQYF.

In this sample, this clone turned up once. This rearrangement joins TRBV30 to TRBJ1-6; a weak D match, TRBD1 (5 bases). CDR1 is GTSNPN and CDR2 is SVGIG in the germline V gene (reference sequence). The CDR3 runs to 13 residues. V lost 6 bases and J lost 7, with 13 bases in between. CDR3 loop: CACQTERNSPLHF. Written as DNA, the CDR3 is TGTGCCTGTCAGACAGAGAGGAATTCACCCCTCCACTTT.

The V gene is TRBV11-2, the J gene TRBJ2-5; 8 bases agree with TRBD2. Germline CDR1 is SGHAT and CDR2 is FQNNGV. V was clipped by 9 bases and J by 7 bases; unmatched bases: 10. This CDR3 has 13 amino acids. The CDR3 sequence: CASHSGAEGTQYF. The CDR3 DNA reads TGTGCCAGTCATAGCGGGGCCGAGGGGACCCAGTACTTC.

This clone was detected only once. The rearrangement uses TRBV9 and TRBJ2-1, with 7 bases that match TRBD2. Germline V CDR1 and CDR2: SGDLS, YYNGEE. J gave up 0 bases and V 4 bases, and 4 bases lay outside the gene matches. The CDR3 length is 15 residues. The CDR3 here is CASSPWEGSYNEQFF. For the CDR3, the DNA is TGTGCCAGCAGCCCCTGGGAGGGCTCCTACAATGAGCAGTTCTTC. The entire variable domain, with the rest obtained from reference TRBV9 and TRBJ2-1, is as follows: DSGVTQTPKHLITATGQRVTLRCSPRSGDLSVYWYQQSLDQGLQFLIQYYNGEERAKGNILERFSAQQFPDLHSELNLSSLELGDSALYFCASSPWEGSYNEQFFGPGTRLTVL.

The chain has TRBV18 and TRBJ2-7, with D maybe TRBD2 (5 bases). The CDR3 has 13 amino acids. Germline V gene sequence: CDR1 KGHSH, CDR2 LQKENI. V was pared by 5 bases and J by 5 bases, with 13 bases between. DNA for the CDR3: TGTGCCAGCTCATCCGTCGGAGGCGACGAGCAGTACTTC. Amino acid sequence: CASSSVGGDEQYF.

This clone was counted a single time. The V and J genes are TRBV4-1 and TRBJ2-2, with 7 bases identical to TRBD1. This CDR3 is 15 amino acids long. The V gene end was trimmed by 4 bases and the J gene end by 0 bases; junction bases not matched to a gene: 2. Germline lookup yields CDR1 MGHRA and CDR2 YSYEKL. The CDR3 is CASSPGQANTGELFF. The CDR3 DNA is TGCGCCAGCAGCCCCGGACAGGCGAACACCGGGGAGCTGTTTTTT.

This chain connects TRBV5-1 to TRBJ2-5; D might be TRBD1 or TRBD2, each matching 5 bases. The CDR3 length is 16 residues. With 3 bases removed from V and 5 bases from J, the gap between germline ends came to 20 bases. Germline V gene sequence: CDR1 SGHRS, CDR2 YFSETQ. CDR3 sequence reads: CASSSDTSMRAETQYF. The CDR3 DNA is TGCGCCAGCAGCTCGGACACATCCATGAGGGCGGAGACCCAGTACTTC.

This chain links TRBV11-2 with TRBJ1-1, with D tentatively TRBD1 (6 bases). CDR3 size: 15 residues. V was cut by 6 bases and J by 3 bases, with 17 bases left in between. Germline CDR1 is SGHAT and CDR2 is FQNNGV. CDR3 bases: TGTGCCAGCAGGGATATGGGGGGCAGAGACACTGAAGCTTTCTTT. It codes for CASRDMGGRDTEAFF.

The DNA of the CDR3 is TGCAGCACCCGGACAGGGCCCTACGAGCAGTACTTC. As protein: CSTRTGPYEQYF. V and J are TRBV29-1 and TRBJ2-7; 8 bases match TRBD1. J gave up 2 bases and V 8 bases, and 5 bases lay outside the gene matches. Germline CDR1 SQVTM, CDR2 ANQGSEA. CDR3 length: 12 residues.

This clone was seen once. The genes are TRBV10-1 and TRBJ2-5, with D tentatively TRBD2 (6 bases). The CDR3 sequence is 13 residues long. Germline V gene data show CDR1 as WNHNN and CDR2 as SYGVQD (reference sequence). The V end lost 3 bases, the J end lost 4 bases, and 9 bases lay between the germline ends. CDR3: CASSEAGGETQYF. The DNA of the CDR3 is TGCGCCAGCAGTGAAGCGGGCGGAGAGACCCAGTACTTC.